Below, 9 T cell receptor beta chains from the same sample are listed, as sequenced in a study of blood T cell repertoires in COVID-19. TCRdb's copy holds only in-frame clones and misses some; the assay was immunoSEQ multiplex PCR. Found here are around 60,000 clones, 89% of them singletons; the top ten hold roughly an eighth. Sequencing was performed on peripheral blood. The receptors come from a woman aged 55-69 years with active COVID-19.

The genes are TRBV2 and TRBJ1-4; 9 bases map to TRBD1. In germline, CDR1 is SNHLY, CDR2 FYNNEI. This CDR3 comprises 14 residues. V lost 5 bases and J lost 7; bases outside the gene matches: 5. The CDR3 region has the DNA TGTGCCAGCAGTACCGGGACAGGGCCTGAAAAACTGTTTTTT. Translating it yields CASSTGTGPEKLFF.

This chain connects TRBV9 to TRBJ1-2, with 7 nucleotides matching TRBD1. The CDR3 is 13 amino acids. V lost 4 bases and J lost 2; bases outside the gene matches: 2. The V gene's germline CDR1 is SGDLS and CDR2 YYNGEE. The CDR3 DNA reads as TGTGCCAGCAGCTCGGGACAGAACTATGGCTACACCTTC. This codes for CASSSGQNYGYTF. Complete variable domain (other parts from reference TRBV9 and TRBJ1-2): DSGVTQTPKHLITATGQRVTLRCSPRSGDLSVYWYQQSLDQGLQFLIQYYNGEERAKGNILERFSAQQFPDLHSELNLSSLELGDSALYFCASSSGQNYGYTFGSGTRLTVV.

The gene calls are TRBV30 and TRBJ1-3; weak D call: TRBD1 (6 bases). There are 14 residues in the CDR3. V lost 8 bases and J lost 2, with 16 bases in between. Per the germline V gene, CDR1 is GTSNPN and CDR2 is SVGIG (reference sequence). The CDR3 loop reads CAAPGNRAGNTIYF. CDR3 sequence (DNA): TGTGCCGCGCCCGGGAACAGGGCTGGAAACACCATATATTTT.

The chain's CDR3 is CASSLGLTPDEQFF. The CDR3 DNA follows: TGCGCCAGCAGCTTGGGACTAACCCCAGATGAGCAGTTCTTC. The rearrangement links TRBV5-1 to TRBJ2-1, with D possibly TRBD2 on 5 matching bases. Per the germline V gene, CDR1 is SGHRS and CDR2 is YFSETQ. The CDR3 loop spans 14 amino acids. The ends were cut back, 0 bases at V and 8 bases at J, with 12 bases in the middle. Full variable domain (outside the CDR3, taken from reference TRBV5-1 and TRBJ2-1): KAGVTQTPRYLIKTRGQQVTLSCSPISGHRSVSWYQQTPGQGLQFLFEYFSETQRNKGNFPGRFSGRQFSNSRSEMNVSTLELGDSALYLCASSLGLTPDEQFFGPGTRLTVL.

V is TRBV7-3 and J is TRBJ2-2, with D possibly TRBD1 on 5 matching bases. The CDR3 has 13 residues. The germline V gene encodes CDR1 SGHTA and CDR2 FQGTGA. Trimming shortened V by 5 bases and J by 5 bases, and 9 bases separated the two germline ends. CDR3 sequence reads: CASSISGTGELFF. The CDR3 nucleotides read TGTGCCAGCAGCATCTCAGGGACCGGGGAGCTGTTTTTT.

The chain employs TRBV6-5 and TRBJ2-3; 8 nucleotides align to TRBD1. V lost 6 bases to trimming and J lost 6 bases; unmatched junction nucleotides: 8. Germline V gives CDR1 MNHEY, CDR2 SVGAGI. This CDR3 contains 14 residues. The CDR3 spells CASSRTGSMDTQYF. DNA of the CDR3: TGTGCCAGCAGCCGGACAGGGAGTATGGATACGCAGTATTTT.

The genes are TRBV20-1 and TRBJ1-1; no clear D gene. This CDR3 has 10 residues. The V gene's germline CDR1 is DFQATT and CDR2 SNEGSKA (reference sequence). Trimming pared 1 base from V and 11 bases from J, leaving 8 bases between. CDR3 sequence reads: CSARASVAFF. The CDR3 bases are TGCAGTGCTAGAGCGTCGGTGGCTTTCTTT.

The chain carries TRBV5-6 and TRBJ1-1, with D perhaps TRBD1 (6 bases). CDR1 SGHDT and CDR2 YYEEEE come from the germline V gene. V was shortened by 3 bases and J by 4 bases, with 22 bases between the two germline ends. The CDR3 length is 17 residues. CDR3 DNA sequence: TGTGCCAGCAGCTCTTTATTTACGGGACAACGTCCCACTGAAGCTTTCTTT. As protein: CASSSLFTGQRPTEAFF.

J is TRBJ2-3 and V is TRBV9; tentatively, D is TRBD2 (5 bases). The CDR3 is 14 amino acids. Germline CDR1 reads SGDLS; CDR2 reads YYNGEE. Trimming stripped 0 bases from V and 8 bases from J, with 13 bases between. CDR3 sequence: CASSVDLSEVTQYF. Written as DNA, the CDR3 is TGTGCCAGCAGCGTAGACCTTAGCGAGGTTACGCAGTATTTT.